Sequencing of this T cell receptor beta chain was carried out in a study of beta chain features in type 1 diabetes. Overall study findings and caveats: Possible PCR preference for shorter templates applied equally to patients and controls. The study found that naive, central memory and Treg TCRB repertoires appeared more similar in patients than in healthy donors. Overrepresentation of cells with high TCR expression could result from cDNA sequencing. Shortening that was moderate but significant affected the TCRB CDR3s of Type 1 diabetes patients in all four CD4+ subsets.

The study reverse transcribed the entire isolated RNA, so it sequenced expressed TCRB transcripts. TCRdb keeps only in-frame clones here, not all; method: immunoSEQ multiplex PCR. This sample has tens of thousands of clones; approximately 61% occur once, and the top ten carry 1.5% to 2%. Every participating donor gave one draw, a heparinised blood sample averaging roughly 0.12 L. Regarding this clone: Antigen specificity is unknown.

The sequenced sample consisted of Tregs from blood. The source is a young man with type 1 diabetes. Some clones in this sample may be carry-over from other donors' samples.

The CDR3 loop is CSVRQGAGETQYF. CDR3 DNA sequence: TGCAGCGTCAGACAGGGGGCTGGGGAGACCCAGTACTTC. The rearrangement links TRBV29-1 to TRBJ2-5; TRBD1 aligns across 10 bases. The CDR3 runs 13 residues. The germline gives CDR1 SQVTM, CDR2 ANQGSEA. The ends lost 6 bases at V and 5 bases at J; junction bases unmatched: 6. The full variable domain, in which reference TRBV29-1 and TRBJ2-5 provide the parts outside the CDR3, is SAVISQKPSRDICQRGTSLTIQCQVDSQVTMMFWYRQQPGQSLTLIATANQGSEATYESGFVIDKFPISRPNLTFSTLTVSNMSPEDSSIYLCSVRQGAGETQYFGPGTRLLVL.